Described below is a single T cell receptor beta chain sequence and its context. No antigen is known for it. The junction and the germline gene differ at one end; a read error may be behind it. Library construction relied on multiplex PCR. The listed sequencing device is Illumina HiSeq 2500. TCRbeta libraries were constructed through three rounds of nested PCR with primers (Table S4) according to protocols adapted from ARM-PCR. Before sequencing, PCR products of 200-500 bp were cut from the gel and purified using the QIAquick gel extraction kit. The authors' analysis ran thus. Trimmomatic was used to clean the reads, FLASH was used to merge the reads into complete CDR3 sequences, and MiTCR was used to assign the reads to V(D)J germline segments. Clonal diversity was calculated as the inverse Simpson's index using VDJtools. A read counted as productive if the sequence was in-frame and lacked a premature stop codon. TCRdb reprocessing: public reads trimmed at Q25 with fastp, clones called with MiXCR, in-frame beta chains kept. Each entry merges the rows of one CDR3 protein and shows their most common DNA and genes. The V and J calls here are based on TCRdb, not the publication. The sample yields 90,000 to 130,000 distinct CDR3 sequences; about 80% were counted once. The ten largest clones add up to about 23% of the sample.

In the germline V gene, CDR1 corresponds to MNHEY and CDR2 to SVGEGT. The CDR3 contains 17 residues, cysteine and phenylalanine counted. The kept DNA is CDR3 alone, 51 bases in frame from the first base. These data are taken from a study of tumor and adjacent non-tumor tissue in lung cancer (dated by TCRdb to between 2018 and 2020). For the wider study: Patients with adenocarcinoma (around 13), squamous cell carcinoma (2) and small cell lung cancer (1) were included in the cohort. The 15 enrolled patients, of whom around ten were men and 5 were women, were aged about 31 to 85 years and were diagnosed with TNM stage I to III disease. For each patient, one tumor sample and one normal lung sample were taken, giving a few dozen paired specimens that underwent TCRbeta CDR3 sequencing. The study compared bulk TCRbeta repertoires from lung tumor tissue and matched distant non-tumor lung tissue of roughly 14 lung cancer patients. Sequencing produced about 130 million productive TCRbeta reads in total, an average of approximately 3.9 million reads per sample. General study outcomes and caveats: In normal lung, the top 100 clones accounted for a significantly larger cumulative share of the repertoire than in tumor tissue. Peripheral blood was not sequenced, so blood TCRbeta repertoires in these lung cancer patients were not examined. Only around 15 patients were included in the cohort, and the need for larger samples and more detailed clinical data was noted by the authors. Tumor tissue showed significantly higher TCR diversity (inverse Simpson) than normal lung tissue, at around 460 vs 160 (P = 0.0075, Mann-Whitney U test). TCR diversity was significantly higher in younger patients, and higher tumor TCR diversity was associated with shorter overall and disease-free survival. The methods do not name the sequencing platform or mention unique molecular identifiers.

Bulk unsorted tissue served as the source for RNA extraction, and RNA quality was assessed using a NanoDrop ND-1000 and an Agilent 2100. All donors had newly diagnosed lung cancer, had not received prior chemotherapy, and were admitted for thoracic surgery in China between August and November 2014. Patients who had received previous radiotherapy or chemotherapy, or who had another concurrent cancer, were excluded from the study. Pieces of surgical tissue measuring roughly 1-2.2 cm3 were kept in RNAlater solution and held at -80 degrees C until needed. The V gene is TRBV6-2 or TRBV6-3 and the J gene is TRBJ2-3, with the D gene not clear enough to name. Sequencing was carried out using lung tumor tissue. The sequence was collected from a man between 65 and 85 years old with non-small cell lung cancer. This receptor carries the CDR3 CVSSYPMIVGHQDTQYF. The DNA reads TGTGTCAGCAGTTATCCGATGATAGTAGGCCACCAGGATACGCAATATTTT.